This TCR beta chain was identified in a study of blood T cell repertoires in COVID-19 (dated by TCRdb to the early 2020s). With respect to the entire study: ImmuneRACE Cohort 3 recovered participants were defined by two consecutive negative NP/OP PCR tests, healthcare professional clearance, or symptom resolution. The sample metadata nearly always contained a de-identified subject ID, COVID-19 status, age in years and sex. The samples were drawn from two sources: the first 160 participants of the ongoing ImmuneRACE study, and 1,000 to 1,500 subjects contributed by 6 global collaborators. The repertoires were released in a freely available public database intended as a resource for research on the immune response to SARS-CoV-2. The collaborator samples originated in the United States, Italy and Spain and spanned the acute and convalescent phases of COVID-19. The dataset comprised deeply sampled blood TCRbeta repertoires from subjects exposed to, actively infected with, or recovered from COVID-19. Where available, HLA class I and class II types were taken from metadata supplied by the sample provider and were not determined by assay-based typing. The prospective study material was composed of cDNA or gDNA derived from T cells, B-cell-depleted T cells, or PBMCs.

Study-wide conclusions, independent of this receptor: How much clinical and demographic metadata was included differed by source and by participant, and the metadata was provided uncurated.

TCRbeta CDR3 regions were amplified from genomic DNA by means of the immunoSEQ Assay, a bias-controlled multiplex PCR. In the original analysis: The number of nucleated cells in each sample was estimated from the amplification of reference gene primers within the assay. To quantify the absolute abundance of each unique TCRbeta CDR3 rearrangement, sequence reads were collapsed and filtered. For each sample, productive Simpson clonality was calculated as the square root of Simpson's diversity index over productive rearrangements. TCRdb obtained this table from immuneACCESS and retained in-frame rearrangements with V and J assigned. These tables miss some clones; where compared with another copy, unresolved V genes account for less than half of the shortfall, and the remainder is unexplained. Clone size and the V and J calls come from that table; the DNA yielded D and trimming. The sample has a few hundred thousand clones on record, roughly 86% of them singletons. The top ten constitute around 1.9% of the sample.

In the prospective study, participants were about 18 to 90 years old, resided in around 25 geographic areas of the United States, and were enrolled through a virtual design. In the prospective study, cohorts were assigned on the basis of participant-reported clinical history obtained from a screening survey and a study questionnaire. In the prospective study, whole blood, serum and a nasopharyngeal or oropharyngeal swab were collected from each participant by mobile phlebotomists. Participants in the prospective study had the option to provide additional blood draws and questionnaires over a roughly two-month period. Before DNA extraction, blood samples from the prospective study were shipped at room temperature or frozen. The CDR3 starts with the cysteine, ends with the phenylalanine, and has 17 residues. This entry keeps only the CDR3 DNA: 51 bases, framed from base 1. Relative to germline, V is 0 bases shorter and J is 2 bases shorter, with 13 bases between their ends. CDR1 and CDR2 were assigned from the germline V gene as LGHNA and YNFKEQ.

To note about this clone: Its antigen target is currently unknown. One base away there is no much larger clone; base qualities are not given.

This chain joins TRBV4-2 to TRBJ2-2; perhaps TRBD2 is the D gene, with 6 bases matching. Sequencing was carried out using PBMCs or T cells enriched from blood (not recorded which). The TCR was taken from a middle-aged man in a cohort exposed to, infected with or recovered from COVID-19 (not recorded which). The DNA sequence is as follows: TGTGCCAGCAGCCAAGACAGTGGAGGGATCAACACCGGGGAGCTGTTTTTT. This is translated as CASSQDSGGINTGELFF.